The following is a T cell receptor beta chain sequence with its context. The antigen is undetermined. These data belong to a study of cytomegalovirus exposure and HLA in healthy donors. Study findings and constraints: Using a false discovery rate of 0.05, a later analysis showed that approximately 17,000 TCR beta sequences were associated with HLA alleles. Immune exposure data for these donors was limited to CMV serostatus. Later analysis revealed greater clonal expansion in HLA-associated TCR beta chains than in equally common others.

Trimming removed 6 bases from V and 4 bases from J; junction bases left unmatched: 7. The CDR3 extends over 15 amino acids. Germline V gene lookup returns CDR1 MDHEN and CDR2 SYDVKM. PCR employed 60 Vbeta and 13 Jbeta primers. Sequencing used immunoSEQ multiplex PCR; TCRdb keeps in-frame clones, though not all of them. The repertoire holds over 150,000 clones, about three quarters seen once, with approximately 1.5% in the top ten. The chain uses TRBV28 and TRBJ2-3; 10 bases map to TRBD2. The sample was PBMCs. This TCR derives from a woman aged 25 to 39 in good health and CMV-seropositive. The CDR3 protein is CASSALAGVPDTQYF. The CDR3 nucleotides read TGTGCCAGCAGCGCGCTAGCGGGAGTCCCAGATACGCAGTATTTT.